This TCR beta chain is drawn from a study of blood T cell repertoires in COVID-19. As for the study in general: Donors in the United States, Italy and Spain gave samples during acute or convalescent COVID-19. Nucleic acid was either cDNA or gDNA, and it came from T cells, B-cell-depleted T cells, or PBMCs.

Original data processing: The assay estimated nucleated cells by amplifying reference gene primers. Repertoires were generated with immunoSEQ multiplex PCR, while TCRdb's copy carries only in-frame clones and drops some. The DNA was the basis for D and trimming; V, J and clone size are from that table. The sample comprises about 73,000 clones, more than 70% of which are singletons, and around 5% rests with the top ten. Germline CDR1 reads SGHNT; CDR2 reads YYREEE (reference sequence). The CDR3 contains 12 residues. Trimming took off 3 bases at V and 16 bases at J, with 17 bases between the two ends. The V and J genes are TRBV5-4 and TRBJ2-1, with D perhaps TRBD2 (5 bases). This clonotype was obtained from a man aged 50 to 60 with active COVID-19. The sample comprised peripheral blood. The CDR3 is CASSWYGDVQFF. The CDR3 region has the DNA TGTGCCAGCAGCTGGTACGGGGATGTACAATTCTTC.